Included here is one TCR beta chain sequence, with context. Participants had their cohort set by participant-reported clinical history. The data derive from a study of blood T cell repertoires in COVID-19. Germline V gives CDR1 MRHNA, CDR2 SNTAGT. This CDR3 region has 14 residues. V was shortened by 3 bases and J by 11 bases, with 17 bases between the two germline ends. Only in-frame clones appear in the TCRdb table, and some are missing; sequencing was by immunoSEQ multiplex PCR. In the table there are 350,000 to 400,000 clones, 70% to 90% of which are singletons. This rearrangement joins TRBV6-4 to TRBJ2-1, with D possibly being TRBD1 (6 bases). This sequence originates from a man in his forties or fifties in a cohort exposed to, infected with or recovered from COVID-19 (not recorded which). The sequenced sample consisted of PBMCs or T cells enriched from blood (not recorded which). The CDR3 DNA reads TGTGCCAGCAGTGATCTTCGTACAGGGAAAAAGCAGTTCTTC. Translation gives CASSDLRTGKKQFF.